This T cell receptor beta chain was identified in a study of blood T cell repertoires in COVID-19 (dated by TCRdb to about 2020). With respect to the entire study: Samples covering the acute and convalescent phases of COVID-19 were provided by collaborators in the United States, Italy and Spain. The material from the prospective study consisted of cDNA or gDNA derived from T cells, B-cell-depleted T cells, or PBMCs. Subjects who had been exposed to COVID-19, were actively infected with it, or had recovered from it provided the deeply sampled blood TCRbeta repertoires that made up the dataset. A freely available public database, intended as a resource for researchers studying the immune response to SARS-CoV-2, is where the repertoires were released. Samples came from the ongoing ImmuneRACE study (first 160 participants) plus 1,254 subjects from 6 global collaborators. A de-identified subject ID, COVID-19 status, age in years and sex were almost always included in the sample metadata. Where available, HLA class I and class II types were obtained from metadata supplied by the sample provider rather than from assay-based typing.

As to this clone: Its antigen remains unidentified. Qualities for individual bases were not recorded, and no much larger clone is one base off.

The collaborating institutions used their own protocols to collect whole blood in K2EDTA tubes. For TCRbeta analysis, collaborators shipped samples in one of three forms: frozen whole blood, isolated PBMCs, or DNA extracted from either of those sample types. Study-wide conclusions, independent of this receptor: The quantity of clinical and demographic metadata differed by source and by participant and was supplied without curation.

TCRbeta CDR3 regions were amplified from genomic DNA by means of the immunoSEQ Assay, a bias-controlled multiplex PCR. Processing in the source paper ran as follows. Within the assay, amplification of reference gene primers was used to estimate how many nucleated cells each sample contained. To quantify the absolute abundance of each unique TCRbeta CDR3 rearrangement, sequence reads were collapsed and filtered. For each sample, productive Simpson clonality was calculated as the square root of Simpson's diversity index over productive rearrangements. In its TCRdb copy, this immuneACCESS table keeps in-frame sequences only and misses some clones. Where compared with another copy, unresolved V genes explain less than half of these, and the others have no known cause. D and trimming were read from the DNA, whereas the V and J calls and clone size are those reported in that table. The sample contains around 250,000 clones, almost 85% of them found a single time. The ten largest clones take up approximately 1.9% of the sample.

V was cut back by 0 bases and J by 4 bases, leaving a gap of 10 bases between them. CDR1 is given as GTSNPN and CDR2 as SVGIG, both from the germline V gene (reference sequence). Reading from cysteine to phenylalanine, the CDR3 counts 14 amino acids. This entry keeps only the CDR3 DNA: 42 bases, framed from base 1. This chain is built from TRBV30 and TRBJ2-4; possibly the D gene is TRBD1, per 6 matching bases. The origin of this receptor is a woman of 80 years or more with acute or convalescent COVID-19. The sequenced sample was peripheral blood. The nucleotides read TGTGCCTGGAGTGTAACAGGGTCGAAAAACATTCAGTACTTC. Its protein product is CAWSVTGSKNIQYF. With all but the CDR3 taken from the reference TRBV30 and TRBJ2-4 genes, the full variable domain is: SQTIHQWPATLVQPVGSPLSLECTVEGTSNPNLYWYRQAAGRGLQLLFYSVGIGQISSEVPQNLSASRPQDRQFILSSKKLLLSDSGFYLCAWSVTGSKNIQYFGAGTRLSVL.